These 30 T cell receptor beta chains originate from one sample sequenced in a study of T cell clonality in common variable immunodeficiency. This table comes from immunoSEQ multiplex PCR, and its TCRdb copy is limited to in-frame clones, with some not included. The sample has around 30,000 clones, none seen only once. Material for sequencing was peripheral blood mononuclear cells. The receptor source for this set is a person aged 18 to 70 in good health.

There are many counts of this clone. The read stops 3 residues short of the end of the CDR3; the missing end is completed from the germline J gene. The chain recombines TRBV9 with TRBJ2-6; D may be TRBD2 (6 bases). The CDR3 covers 17 residues. Looked up from germline, CDR1 is SGDLS and CDR2 is YYNGEE. Between the trimmed V and J ends, which lost 6 bases and 1 base, there was a span of 17 bases. CDR3 residues: CASTRLGGTSGANVLTF. CDR3 DNA, as far as it was read: TGTGCCAGCACGCGGTTGGGCGGGACTTCTGGGGCCAACGTC. The full variable domain, rest sourced from reference TRBV9 and TRBJ2-6, is DSGVTQTPKHLITATGQRVTLRCSPRSGDLSVYWYQQSLDQGLQFLIQYYNGEERAKGNILERFSAQQFPDLHSELNLSSLELGDSALYFCASTRLGGTSGANVLTFGAGSRLTVL.

Remarks on this clone: One end of the junction fails to match germline, which may point to a read error. The CDR3 end is not reached by the read, which stops 3 residues before it; the germline J gene fills it in. Additional DNA sequences in this sample encode the identical CDR3. The genes are TRBV20-1 and TRBJ2-3, with D tentatively TRBD2 (7 bases). Germline CDR1 and CDR2: DFQATT and SNEGSKA (reference sequence). This CDR3 has 15 amino acids. The CDR3 region is CSARGGGGGTDTQYF. The covered CDR3 bases are TGCAGTGCCAGAGGGGGGGGCGGGGGCACAGATACG.

This clone is large (0.1 to 1%) in the sample. The read is 3 residues too short to cover the CDR3 end, so that end is filled in from the germline J gene. This sequence joins TRBV6-2 or TRBV6-3 and TRBJ2-5, with D unresolved. Trimming left V 1 base short and J 5 bases short, with 5 bases between. This CDR3 region has 12 residues. In germline, CDR1 is MNHEY, CDR2 SVGEGT. The CDR3 spells CASSYFRETQYF. Incomplete CDR3 DNA: TGTGCCAGCAGTTACTTCAGGGAGACC.

This clone was counted many times. The junction does not match germline at one end; this may be a read error. The read comes to an end 3 residues before the CDR3 does, leaving the germline J gene to fill in the end. This sequence joins TRBV4-2 and TRBJ2-5, with 7 nucleotides matching TRBD1. Germline CDR1 reads LGHNA; CDR2 reads YNFKEQ. CDR3 length: 14 residues. CDR3 in amino acids: CASSQGQVQETQYF. Incomplete CDR3 DNA: TGCGCCAGCAGCCAAGGACAGGTCCAAGAGACC.

This clone was seen many times. The observed sequence ends 3 residues before the CDR3 terminus, with the missing tail filled in from the germline J gene. V and J are TRBV19 and TRBJ2-2, with D possibly matching TRBD2 (6 bases). The CDR3 is 15 amino acids. Trimming removed 4 bases from V and 0 bases from J, with 9 bases in between. Germline-derived CDR1 and CDR2 are LNHDA and SQIVND (reference sequence). CDR3 region: CASSKGLPNTGELFF. The sequenced part of the CDR3 DNA is TGTGCCAGTAGTAAGGGACTTCCGAACACCGGGGAG.

This clone was found many times. The read comes to an end 3 residues before the CDR3 does, leaving the germline J gene to fill in the end. This chain links TRBV20-1 with TRBJ2-3; a weak D match, TRBD2 (5 bases). Germline CDR1 and CDR2: DFQATT and SNEGSKA (reference sequence). This CDR3 has 10 residues. Partial CDR3 DNA: TGCAGTGCTAGCGGGGAGACG. It yields the protein CSASGET. Given in full, the CDR3 is CSASGETQYF.

This clone was detected ten times or more. The sequenced fragment ends 3 residues before the CDR3 boundary, so the rest is inferred from the germline J gene. The chain carries TRBV12-3 or TRBV12-4 and TRBJ2-1; 9 nucleotides agree with TRBD1. Trimming took 5 bases from V and 5 from J; bases not matched to a gene: 4. This CDR3 region has 14 residues. The DNA read from the CDR3 is TGTGCCAGCAGTGGGGGACAGGGAAACAATGAG. It yields the protein CASSGGQGNNE. The full CDR3 is CASSGGQGNNEQFF.

This clone was observed many times. The CDR3 end is not reached by the read, which stops 3 residues before it; the germline J gene fills it in. V gene TRBV5-1 combines with J gene TRBJ1-6; 8 nucleotides match TRBD1. This CDR3 has 17 amino acids. From germline, CDR1 is SGHRS and CDR2 YFSETQ. V lost 4 bases and J lost 0; bases outside the gene matches: 6. CDR3 sequence reads: CASSPRTGSSYNSPLHF. CDR3 DNA, as far as it was read: TGCGCCAGCAGCCCCCGGACAGGGAGCTCCTATAATTCACCC. The whole variable domain, filled in from reference TRBV5-1 and TRBJ1-6, reads KAGVTQTPRYLIKTRGQQVTLSCSPISGHRSVSWYQQTPGQGLQFLFEYFSETQRNKGNFPGRFSGRQFSNSRSEMNVSTLELGDSALYLCASSPRTGSSYNSPLHFGNGTRLTVT.

For this clone: The read is 3 residues too short to cover the CDR3 end, so that end is filled in from the germline J gene. V usage is TRBV30 and J usage is TRBJ1-2, with D hard to call. The CDR3 sequence is 14 residues long. The germline CDR1 and CDR2 sequences are GTSNPN and SVGIG (reference sequence). The chain's CDR3 is CAWSSKRGTDTYTF. The DNA read from the CDR3 is TGTGCCTGGAGTAGTAAGCGGGGTACAGATACC. The variable domain in full, completed from reference TRBV30 and TRBJ1-2, reads SQTIHQWPATLVQPVGSPLSLECTVEGTSNPNLYWYRQAAGRGLQLLFYSVGIGQISSEVPQNLSASRPQDRQFILSSKKLLLSDSGFYLCAWSSKRGTDTYTFGSGTRLTVV.

This clone has more than one count but fewer than ten. The read stops 3 residues short of the end of the CDR3; the missing end is completed from the germline J gene. The chain is built from TRBV7-2 and TRBJ1-2; a possible D gene is TRBD1 (5 bases). CDR3 size: 14 residues. CDR1 is SGHTA and CDR2 is FQGNSA in the germline V gene. This CDR3 is CASSIRGEPYDYTF. CDR3 DNA (partial): TGTGCCAGCAGCATTCGGGGGGAACCATACGAC.

There are many counts of this clone. The read is 3 residues too short to cover the CDR3 end, so that end is filled in from the germline J gene. The rearrangement uses TRBV18 and TRBJ2-1; D ambiguous. V lost 0 bases and J lost 4, with 10 bases in between. The V gene's germline CDR1 is KGHSH and CDR2 LQKENI. The CDR3 has 15 residues. The CDR3 is CASSPPSTTYNEQFF. CDR3 DNA (partial): TGTGCCAGCTCACCACCTTCCACAACGTACAATGAG.

In its sample, this clone was seen many times. Coverage ceases 3 residues before the CDR3 finishes, and the germline J gene fills in the end. The rearrangement joins TRBV20-1 to TRBJ1-1, with a tentative D call TRBD1 (5 bases). The CDR3 length is 14 residues. CDR1 is DFQATT and CDR2 is SNEGSKA in the germline V gene (reference sequence). The CDR3 DNA, read in part, is TGCAGTGCTAGAGGGGATACAGGTTCACTTGGA. This encodes CSARGDTGSLG. The whole CDR3 protein reads CSARGDTGSLGAFF.

This clone was counted ten times or more. The sequenced fragment ends 3 residues before the CDR3 boundary, so the rest is inferred from the germline J gene. V gene TRBV6-2 or TRBV6-3 combines with J gene TRBJ1-2, with D unresolved. Germline CDR1 MNHEY, CDR2 SVGEGT. The CDR3 sequence is 12 residues long. Trimming cost V 5 bases and J 5 bases, with 9 bases left between them. Partial CDR3 DNA: TGTGCCAGCAGTCTAGATCCATATGGC. Its translation is CASSLDPYG. The CDR3, in full, reads CASSLDPYGYTF.

This clone was detected a few times. The read ends 3 residues before the CDR3 terminus; that terminus is restored from the germline J gene. This chain uses TRBV7-9 with TRBJ2-3, with D unclear. The CDR3 spans 15 residues. Germline CDR1 reads SEHNR; CDR2 reads FQNEAQ (reference sequence). The CDR3 here is CASSLAGLYQETQYF. The CDR3 DNA, read in part, is TGTGCCAGCAGCTTAGCGGGCCTGTACCAAGAGACG.

Many counts were recorded for this clone. The read terminates 3 residues ahead of where the CDR3 ends, so the germline J gene completes it. The identical CDR3 is also encoded by other nucleotide sequences in the sample. The chain combines TRBV6-1 with TRBJ1-3; possible D gene TRBD1, 5 bases. V was shortened by 3 bases and J by 3 bases, with 9 bases between the two germline ends. This CDR3 region has 14 residues. Germline values: CDR1 MNHNS, CDR2 SASEGT. The CDR3 spells CASSDQGFGNTIYF. The sequenced part of the CDR3 DNA is TGTGCCAGCAGTGACCAGGGTTTTGGAAACACC.

This clone was found many times. The DNA ends 3 residues before the CDR3 does, and the rest of the CDR3 is filled in from the germline J gene. The chain recombines TRBV5-1 with TRBJ1-4; a weak D match, TRBD1 (5 bases). Trimming cost V 4 bases and J 5 bases, with 9 bases left between them. The CDR3 totals 13 residues. CDR1 is SGHRS and CDR2 is YFSETQ in the germline V gene. The part of the CDR3 DNA that was read is TGCGCCAGCAGCCAGGGTGGGAATGAAAAA. As protein: CASSQGGNEK. The entire CDR3 is CASSQGGNEKLFF.

In its sample, this clone was seen many times. The read ends 3 residues before the CDR3 terminus; that terminus is restored from the germline J gene. The gene calls are TRBV5-1 and TRBJ1-5; D uncertain. Germline CDR1 and CDR2: SGHRS and YFSETQ. V dropped 0 bases and J dropped 7 bases, with 8 bases sitting between them. CDR3 length: 13 amino acids. CDR3 bases read: TGCGCCAGCAGCTTGGCCGGGTGGCAGCCC. This codes for CASSLAGWQP. The whole CDR3 region reads CASSLAGWQPQHF.

This clone was seen only a few times. The read comes to an end 3 residues before the CDR3 does, leaving the germline J gene to fill in the end. The chain is built from TRBV25-1 and TRBJ1-1; unclear D gene. The CDR3 totals 14 residues. CDR1 MGHDK and CDR2 SYGVNS come from the germline V gene. The germline V and J ends were trimmed by 5 bases and 2 bases, with 12 bases remaining between them. CDR3 loop: CASSPPSKNTEAFF. Incomplete CDR3 DNA: TGTGCCAGCAGTCCCCCTTCTAAAAACACTGAA.

This clone occurred many times. The read finishes 3 residues shy of the CDR3 end, and the germline J gene is used to complete it. The rearrangement links TRBV4-1 to TRBJ2-3, with a possible D match to TRBD1 (5 bases). V was pared by 0 bases and J by 4 bases, with 8 bases between. The germline gives CDR1 MGHRA, CDR2 YSYEKL. The CDR3 sequence is 14 residues long. Here the CDR3 reads CASSQEDISDTQYF. Partial CDR3 DNA: TGCGCCAGCAGCCAAGAGGACATCTCAGATACG.

At least ten counts were recorded for this clone. The read comes to an end 3 residues before the CDR3 does, leaving the germline J gene to fill in the end. The chain has TRBV30 and TRBJ2-3; 10 positions match TRBD2. Trimming at V came to 3 bases and at J to 0 bases, leaving 6 bases not matched to a gene. This CDR3 has 16 residues. CDR1 is GTSNPN and CDR2 is SVGIG in the germline V gene (reference sequence). CDR3 residues: CAWRKRAGGSTDTQYF. CDR3 DNA, as far as it was read: TGTGCCTGGAGGAAAAGAGCGGGGGGGAGCACAGATACG.

This clone was seen many times. From the germline J gene comes the end of the CDR3, since the read stops 3 residues before it. The rearrangement joins TRBV5-1 to TRBJ1-1, with D uncertain. The CDR3 covers 14 residues. The V end was cut by 2 bases, the J end by 0 bases, with 8 bases between. In germline, CDR1 is SGHRS, CDR2 YFSETQ. The CDR3 loop reads CASSLAAVNTEAFF. Partial CDR3 DNA: TGCGCCAGCAGCTTAGCCGCCGTGAACACTGAA.

This clone appeared many times. The read finishes 3 residues shy of the CDR3 end, and the germline J gene is used to complete it. The chain links TRBV20-1 to TRBJ2-1; 10 bases fit TRBD2. The CDR3 has 16 amino acids. Per germline, CDR1 DFQATT and CDR2 SNEGSKA (reference sequence). The ends lost 6 bases at V and 0 bases at J; junction bases unmatched: 8. The covered CDR3 bases are TGCAGTGCCCCACGAGCGGGAGGGCTCTCCTACAATGAG. It codes for CSAPRAGGLSYNE. The complete CDR3 reads CSAPRAGGLSYNEQFF.

This clone was found many times. The read halts 3 residues ahead of the CDR3 end, with the missing end drawn from the germline J gene. Other nucleotide sequences from this sample produce the same CDR3. This sequence joins TRBV6-4 and TRBJ1-3; 10 bases are a match to TRBD1. Germline trimming cut 6 bases from V and 4 bases from J; bases unmatched to any gene: 15. The length of the CDR3 is 18 residues. Per germline, CDR1 MRHNA and CDR2 SNTAGT. The covered CDR3 bases are TGTGCCAGCAGCGACCCGGGACAGGGGTTCGCGCGGGGAAACACC. This translates into CASSDPGQGFARGNT. The CDR3 as a whole reads CASSDPGQGFARGNTIYF.

This clone has ten or more counts. The sequence runs out 3 residues before the end of the CDR3; the remainder is reconstructed from the germline J gene. The V call is TRBV20-1, the J call TRBJ2-1; TRBD2 matches at 9 bases. J gave up 6 bases and V 6 bases, and 6 bases lay outside the gene matches. CDR1 is DFQATT and CDR2 is SNEGSKA in the germline V gene (reference sequence). This CDR3 is 13 amino acids long. Incomplete CDR3 DNA: TGCAGTGCCGGCGGGGGGGCGTTCAATGAG. It codes for CSAGGGAFNE. The entire CDR3 reads CSAGGGAFNEQFF.

This clone was counted ten times or more. Read coverage stops 3 residues before the CDR3 terminus; the germline J gene supplies the remainder. The V gene is TRBV29-1, the J gene TRBJ2-1; D possibly corresponds to TRBD2 (5 bases). Germline-derived CDR1 and CDR2 are SQVTM and ANQGSEA. The CDR3 is 13 residues long. V lost 7 bases, J lost 8 bases, and 18 bases lay in between. The CDR3 loop reads CSGWTASGDEQFF. Partial CDR3 DNA: TGCAGCGGATGGACTGCCTCCGGGGATGAG.

This clone was recorded a few times. The missing CDR3 end, 3 residues past where the read stops, is filled in from the germline J gene. J is TRBJ2-3 and V is TRBV7-9; 7 bases map to TRBD1. CDR3 length equals 12 residues. Germline assignment: CDR1 SEHNR and CDR2 FQNEAQ (reference sequence). The sequenced CDR3 bases are TGTGCCAGCAGCTTTGGGGGACAGCCG. This translates into CASSFGGQP. The whole CDR3 sequence reads CASSFGGQPQYF.

This clone was counted ten times or more. Sequencing ends 3 residues short of the CDR3 end; the germline J gene provides the rest. This chain joins TRBV7-9 and TRBJ2-7; no clear D gene. Trimming left V 3 bases short and J 4 bases short, with 7 bases between. The germline CDR1 and CDR2 sequences are SEHNR and FQNEAQ (reference sequence). This CDR3 has 12 residues. CDR3 protein: CASSFTLYEQYF. The CDR3 bases that were read are TGTGCCAGCAGCTTCACACTATACGAG.

This clone was found many times. Coverage ceases 3 residues before the CDR3 finishes, and the germline J gene fills in the end. This chain connects TRBV7-9 to TRBJ2-5; the D gene is possibly TRBD1 (5 bases). The CDR3 has 13 amino acids. CDR1 is SEHNR, CDR2 FQNEAQ, per germline (reference sequence). V lost 4 bases to trimming and J lost 4 bases, with 10 bases between them. The sequenced part of the CDR3 DNA is TGTGCCAGCAGCTCCAGGGTACGAGAGACC. Protein product: CASSSRVRET. The full CDR3 protein is CASSSRVRETQYF.

This clone was seen repeatedly, ten times or more. The CDR3 extends 3 residues past the end of the read, so its final part is completed from the germline J gene. The chain joins TRBV2 to TRBJ1-2, with D maybe TRBD1 (5 bases). CDR1 is SNHLY, CDR2 FYNNEI, per germline. V dropped 4 bases and J dropped 4 bases, with 16 bases sitting between them. This CDR3 is 15 amino acids long. CDR3 DNA (partial): TGTGCCAGCAGTGCTTGGGGGGGAGGCCGCTATGGC. Encoded protein: CASSAWGGGRYG. The whole CDR3 is CASSAWGGGRYGYTF.

This clone showed up just a few times. The observed sequence ends 3 residues before the CDR3 terminus, with the missing tail filled in from the germline J gene. The V and J genes are TRBV6-2 or TRBV6-3 and TRBJ2-4; 8 bases match TRBD1. V lost 5 bases to trimming and J lost 1 base; unmatched junction nucleotides: 4. The CDR3 is 15 residues long. CDR1 and CDR2 (germline): MNHEY, SVGEGT. CDR3 DNA (partial): TGTGCCAGCAGTCCAGGGGGCCCGGCCAAAAACATT. This encodes CASSPGGPAKNI. The complete CDR3 protein is CASSPGGPAKNIQYF.